The following is a T cell receptor (beta chain) sequence with its context. The antigen remains undetermined. This sample was taken from a study of Tregs in tolerant kidney transplant recipients. General study points: In tolerant patients, donor-specific Tregs outgrew total Tregs, suggesting antigen-driven expansion. Few patients were studied, so findings need validation in larger groups.

Related graft donors supplied nonmyeloablative bone marrow transplants, and mixed chimerism was transient. Clones were sequenced by immunoSEQ multiplex PCR, and TCRdb holds only the in-frame ones, with some missing. The repertoire consists of roughly 70,000 clones, with approximately 87% occurring once and the leading ten covering 3.8%. Germline loops: CDR1 SGHTA, CDR2 FQGNSA. The CDR3 is 13 residues long. V shed 4 bases and J shed 3 bases, with 9 bases lying between them. This sequence originates from a human patient who received a combined kidney and bone marrow transplant. Among the T cells, some may be from the graft donor. The rearrangement uses TRBV7-2 and TRBJ2-5; no firm D call. Sequenced here: CD4+ T cells from blood (PBMCs), sampled 6 months after the transplant. CDR3 loop: CASSYLGKETQYF. In DNA, the CDR3 is TGTGCCAGCAGCTACCTAGGTAAAGAGACCCAGTACTTC.